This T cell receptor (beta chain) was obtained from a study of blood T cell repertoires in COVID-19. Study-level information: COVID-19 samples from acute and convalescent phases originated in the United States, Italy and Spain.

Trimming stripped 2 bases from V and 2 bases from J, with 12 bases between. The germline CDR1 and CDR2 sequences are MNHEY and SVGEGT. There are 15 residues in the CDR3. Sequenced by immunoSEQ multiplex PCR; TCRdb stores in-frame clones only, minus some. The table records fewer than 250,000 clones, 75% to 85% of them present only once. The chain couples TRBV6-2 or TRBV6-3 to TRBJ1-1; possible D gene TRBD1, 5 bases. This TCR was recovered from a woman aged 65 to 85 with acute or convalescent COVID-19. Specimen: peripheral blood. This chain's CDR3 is CASSYAGRANTEAFF. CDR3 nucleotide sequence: TGTGCCAGCAGTTACGCAGGCAGGGCAAACACTGAAGCTTTCTTT.